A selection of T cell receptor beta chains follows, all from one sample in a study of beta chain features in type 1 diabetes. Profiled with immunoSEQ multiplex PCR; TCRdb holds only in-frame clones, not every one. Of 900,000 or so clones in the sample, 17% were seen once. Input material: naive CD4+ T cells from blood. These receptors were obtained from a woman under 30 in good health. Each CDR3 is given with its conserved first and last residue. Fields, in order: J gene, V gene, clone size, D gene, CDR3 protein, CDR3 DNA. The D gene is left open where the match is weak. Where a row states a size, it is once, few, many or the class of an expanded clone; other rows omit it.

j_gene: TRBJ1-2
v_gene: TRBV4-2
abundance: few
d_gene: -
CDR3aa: CASSQDEGGGYGYTF
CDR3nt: TGTGCCAGCAGCCAAGATGAGGGGGGAGGCTATGGCTACACCTTC

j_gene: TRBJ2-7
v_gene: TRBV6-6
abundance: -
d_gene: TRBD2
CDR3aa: CASQRETRYEQYF
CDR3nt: TGTGCCAGCCAGCGGGAGACCCGCTACGAGCAGTACTTC

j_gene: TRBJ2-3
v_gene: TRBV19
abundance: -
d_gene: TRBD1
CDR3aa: CASSSSGQGSADTQYF
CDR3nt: TGTGCCAGTAGTTCAAGCGGACAGGGTAGCGCAGATACGCAGTATTTT

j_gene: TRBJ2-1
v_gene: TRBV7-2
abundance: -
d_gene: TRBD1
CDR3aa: CASTKQGAPYNEQFF
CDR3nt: TGTGCCAGCACCAAACAGGGGGCCCCCTACAATGAGCAGTTCTTC

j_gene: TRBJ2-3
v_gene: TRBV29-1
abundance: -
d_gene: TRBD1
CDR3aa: CSVRRDRGLTSGTTDTQYF
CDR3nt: TGCAGCGTCCGAAGGGACAGGGGGCTTACTAGCGGAACCACAGATACGCAGTATTTT

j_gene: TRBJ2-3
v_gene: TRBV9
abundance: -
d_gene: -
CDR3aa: CASSVGGGSTDTQYF
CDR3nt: TGTGCCAGCAGCGTAGGCGGCGGGAGCACAGATACGCAGTATTTT

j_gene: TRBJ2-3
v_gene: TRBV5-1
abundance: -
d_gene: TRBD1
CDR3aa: CASSRGQNTDTQYF
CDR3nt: TGCGCCAGCAGCCGGGGACAGAACACAGATACGCAGTATTTT

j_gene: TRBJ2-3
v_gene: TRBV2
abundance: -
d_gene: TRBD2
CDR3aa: CATTPTSGSTDTQYF
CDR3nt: TGTGCCACCACCCCAACTAGCGGGAGTACAGATACGCAGTATTTT

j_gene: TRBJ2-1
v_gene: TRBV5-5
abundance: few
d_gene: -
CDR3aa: CASSLQAAYNEQFF
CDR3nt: TGTGCCAGCAGCTTGCAGGCGGCGTACAATGAGCAGTTCTTC

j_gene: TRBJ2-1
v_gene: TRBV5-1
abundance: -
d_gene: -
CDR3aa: CASSLAGRPSYNEQFF
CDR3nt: TGCGCCAGCAGCTTGGCTGGGAGACCTTCCTACAATGAGCAGTTCTTC

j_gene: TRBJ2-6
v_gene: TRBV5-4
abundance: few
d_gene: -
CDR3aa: CASSFREAGANVLTF
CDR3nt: TGTGCCAGCAGCTTTAGAGAAGCTGGGGCCAACGTCCTGACTTTC

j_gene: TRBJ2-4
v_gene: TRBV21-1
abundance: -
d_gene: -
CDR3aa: CASSKWAAGGKNIQYF
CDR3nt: TGTGCCAGCAGCAAATGGGCGGCAGGGGGTAAAAACATTCAGTACTTC

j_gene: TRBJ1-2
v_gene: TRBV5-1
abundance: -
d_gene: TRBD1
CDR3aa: CASTEDRRGMYGYTF
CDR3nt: TGCGCCAGCACCGAGGACAGGCGAGGCATGTATGGCTACACCTTC

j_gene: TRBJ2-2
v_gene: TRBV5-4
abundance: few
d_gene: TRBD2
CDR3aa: CASSLELAYTNTGELFF
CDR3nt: TGTGCCAGCAGCTTGGAACTAGCGTATACGAACACCGGGGAGCTGTTTTTT

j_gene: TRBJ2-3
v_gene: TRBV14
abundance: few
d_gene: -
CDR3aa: CASSQGRTPPPDTQYF
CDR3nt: TGTGCCAGCAGCCAAGGCCGGACCCCACCTCCAGATACGCAGTATTTT

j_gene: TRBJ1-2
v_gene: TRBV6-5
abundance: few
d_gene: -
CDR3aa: CASSYGTYGYTF
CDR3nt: TGTGCCAGCAGTTACGGGACGTATGGCTACACCTTC

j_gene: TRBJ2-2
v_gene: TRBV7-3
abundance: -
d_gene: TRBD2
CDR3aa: CASSLNPGGGELFF
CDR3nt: TGTGCCAGCAGCTTAAACCCGGGAGGCGGGGAGCTGTTTTTT

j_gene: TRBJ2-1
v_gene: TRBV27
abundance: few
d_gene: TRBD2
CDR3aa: CASSLIAGGPVRYNEQFF
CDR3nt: TGTGCCAGCAGTTTAATAGCGGGAGGGCCGGTGAGGTACAATGAGCAGTTCTTC

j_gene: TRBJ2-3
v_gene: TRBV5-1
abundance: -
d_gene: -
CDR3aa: CASSYGGAADTQYF
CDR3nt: TGCGCCAGCAGCTACGGGGGTGCAGCAGATACGCAGTATTTT

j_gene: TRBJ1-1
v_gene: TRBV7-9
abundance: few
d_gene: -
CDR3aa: CASSFGTLNTEAFF
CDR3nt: TGTGCCAGCAGCTTCGGGACTCTGAACACTGAAGCTTTCTTT

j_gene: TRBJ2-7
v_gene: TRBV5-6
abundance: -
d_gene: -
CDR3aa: CASSFDSYEQYF
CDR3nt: TGTGCCAGCAGCTTCGACAGCTACGAGCAGTACTTC

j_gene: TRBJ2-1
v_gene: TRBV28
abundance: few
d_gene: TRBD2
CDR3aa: CPSTGREVGEQFF
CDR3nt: TGTCCGAGCACTGGGCGGGAGGTGGGTGAGCAGTTCTTC

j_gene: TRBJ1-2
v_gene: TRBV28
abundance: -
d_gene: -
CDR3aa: CATPSVVPYGYTF
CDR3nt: TGTGCCACCCCTAGTGTTGTACCCTATGGCTACACCTTC

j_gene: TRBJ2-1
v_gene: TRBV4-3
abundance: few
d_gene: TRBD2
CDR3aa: CASSQDSAGGPLEQFF
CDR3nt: TGCGCCAGCAGCCAAGACTCGGCGGGAGGGCCTCTTGAGCAGTTCTTC

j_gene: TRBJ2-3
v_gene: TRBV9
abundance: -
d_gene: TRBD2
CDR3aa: CASSVLAGVTDTQYF
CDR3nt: TGTGCCAGCAGCGTACTAGCGGGAGTAACAGATACGCAGTATTTT

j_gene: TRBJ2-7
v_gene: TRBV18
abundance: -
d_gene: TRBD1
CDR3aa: CASSLGQALSYEQYF
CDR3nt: TGTGCCAGCTCCCTCGGACAGGCGCTATCCTACGAGCAGTACTTC

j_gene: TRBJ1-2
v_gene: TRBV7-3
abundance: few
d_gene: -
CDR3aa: CASSLMSGQGYTF
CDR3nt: TGTGCCAGCAGCTTAATGTCTGGACAGGGCTACACCTTC

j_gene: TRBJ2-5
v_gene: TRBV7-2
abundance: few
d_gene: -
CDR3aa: CASSWPLGGRKETQYF
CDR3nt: TGTGCCAGCAGCTGGCCCCTCGGGGGGCGGAAAGAGACCCAGTACTTC

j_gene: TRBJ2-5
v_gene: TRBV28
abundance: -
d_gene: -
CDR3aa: CASSLYRETQYF
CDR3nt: TGTGCCAGCAGTTTATACCGGGAGACCCAGTACTTC